This paragraph reports one TCR beta chain. The antigen is not known. Only in-frame clones appear in the TCRdb table, and some are missing; sequencing was by immunoSEQ multiplex PCR. The data contain approximately 120,000 clones, over 85% of them seen just once; the ten biggest clones take up more than 2.5%. V was clipped by 4 bases and J by 4 bases, with 26 bases between them. In germline, CDR1 is SEHNR, CDR2 FQNEAQ (reference sequence). CDR3 size: 18 residues. The sample belongs to a study of T cell responses to AZD1222 COVID-19 vaccine. Study-level background: Pooled in the analysis were second doses at about 4 or about 12 weeks.

Whole-study findings and limits: The donor cohort was predominantly white British with a female majority, and clonal diversity may have been underestimated. The study identified only five or six AZD1222 recipients as seropositive at baseline. Nearly half of unique spike-specific TCRs reportedly avoided B.1.351 and B.1.1.7 mutated regions.

The TCR sequence derives from an adult in good health. This sample comprised peripheral blood, obtained on day 0 of AZD1222 vaccination. V is TRBV7-9 and J is TRBJ2-7; tentatively, D is TRBD1 (5 bases). The CDR3 here is CASSSPLLGQGSKYEQYF. The DNA of the CDR3 is TGTGCCAGCAGCTCCCCCCTCCTAGGCCAGGGAAGCAAGTACGAGCAGTACTTC.